The T cell receptor (beta chain) described here comes from a study of Ad26.COV2.S vaccination and SARS-CoV-2 variants. The overall study: A COV1001 Ad26.COV2.S trial-arm participant provided the sample. Ad26.COV2.S given intramuscularly, once or twice 56 days apart.

Using immunoSEQ multiplex PCR, the repertoire was profiled, and TCRdb retains in-frame clones only, with some absent. The data hold about 470,000 clones, with less than 95% observed a single time. Treatment meaning: roughly 18 received Ad26.COV2.S at low or high dose, single or two shots; several received placebo; per-sample allocation not given. Specimens were obtained on day 63 following the first vaccine or placebo injection. The study used a vaccine consisting of an Ad26 vector that expressed Wuhan-strain SARS-CoV-2 spike. The source material was peripheral blood, sampled in a trial of Ad26.COV2.S vaccine versus placebo. This sequence originates from a person aged 18-60 years who received the Ad26.COV2.S COVID-19 vaccine or a placebo.

The CDR3 loop is CASRTQDREGYGYTF. The CDR3 DNA sequence: TGTGCCAGTAGAACTCAGGACAGGGAAGGCTATGGCTACACCTTC. The chain carries TRBV19 and TRBJ1-2; 8 nucleotides agree with TRBD1. The ends lost 6 bases at V and 4 bases at J; junction bases unmatched: 10. CDR1 LNHDA and CDR2 SQIVND come from the germline V gene (reference sequence). The CDR3 is made up of 15 amino acids.